This T cell receptor (beta chain) was sequenced for a study of shared clonotypes between healthy human individuals. Study results and limitations: Across several donors, naive CD4 shared roughly 5.1%, naive CD8 less than 4%, memory CD4 roughly 2.4%, memory CD8 around 0.36%. Generation probabilities of non-shared clonotypes were lower (relative to those shared by all four donors). Generally, naive subsets (rather than memory subsets) showed larger estimated richness.

The test was conducted at deep level. TCRdb's copy holds only in-frame clones and misses some; the assay was immunoSEQ multiplex PCR. Here the sample spans over 950,000 clones, 60% to 80% being singletons. Germline V CDR1 and CDR2: GTSNPN, SVGIG (reference sequence). The CDR3 has 14 amino acids. Trimming left V 1 base short and J 3 bases short, with 12 bases between. In regard to this clone: Its antigen is unknown.

What was sequenced was memory CD4+ T cells from PBMCs. The sample's subset: CD45RA-negative fraction. This TCR derives from a man aged 18 to 30 in good health. Some clones in this sample may be carry-over from other donors' samples. The rearrangement joins TRBV30 to TRBJ1-1; D gene uncertain. CDR3 region: CAWSAGLGDTEAFF. The CDR3 DNA follows: TGTGCCTGGAGTGCCGGCCTTGGGGACACTGAAGCTTTCTTT.